At least ten counts were recorded for the clone carrying this T cell receptor beta chain. Antigen unknown. Its ends do not fully match the called genes, so a read error is possible. CDR1 and CDR2 (germline): MNHNY, SVGAGI (reference sequence). This CDR3 is built from 14 residues. TCRdb analysed the multiplex PCR reads with MiXCR anew, one entry per CDR3 protein. The sample holds about 230,000 distinct CDR3 sequences, roughly 32% seen once. The lymph nodes were axillary draining lymph nodes from breast cancer patients. These data belong to a study of breast tumors, draining lymph nodes, adjacent tissues. The study, taken as a whole, reports: The data were judged consistent with most tumor T cells coming from lymph node and expanding in tumor. Tumor repertoires ranked between lymph nodes and nontumor tissue in diversity, with V and J gene preferences. Tumor and nontumor repertoires were significantly more similar in luminal-like than in basal-like breast cancer.

The TCR comes from a female donor with breast cancer. Some clones in this sample may be carry-over from other donors' samples. Sequencing was performed on axillary lymph node tissue. V and J are TRBV6-6 and TRBJ2-7, with 12 nucleotides matching TRBD2. CDR3 loop: CASSHSSLAGGHVF. The CDR3, as DNA: TGTGCCAGCAGTCACTCGAGTCTAGCGGGAGGGCATGTCTTC.